This T cell receptor beta chain was captured by sequencing in a study of T cell responses to AZD1222 COVID-19 vaccine. Study information: Second doses at about 4 or about 12 weeks were pooled. Study-wide results and caveats: Donors were largely white British and mainly female; clonal diversity was possibly underestimated. Samples come after the peak T cell response, not at day 14. Reportedly, nearly half the spike-specific TCRs target unmutated variant regions.

This CDR3 spans 13 amino acids. The germline CDR1 and CDR2 sequences are LNHDA and SQIVND (reference sequence). The V end was cut by 7 bases, the J end by 6 bases, with 15 bases between. Produced via immunoSEQ multiplex PCR; TCRdb's table is partial and in-frame only. The sample holds just over 95,000 clones; about 88% are singletons and the top ten take around 3.9%. With regard to this clone: The antigen remains undetermined.

The sequence came from an adult in good health. V usage is TRBV19 and J usage is TRBJ1-2; D possibly corresponds to TRBD1 (6 bases). The starting material was peripheral blood, obtained on day 0 of AZD1222 vaccination. CDR3 residues: CASTEGTTHGYTF. In nucleotides, the CDR3 is TGTGCCAGTACCGAAGGGACAACTCATGGCTACACCTTC.